The clone carrying this T cell receptor (beta chain) was counted ten times or more. The CDR3 contains 15 residues. CDR1 is MNHEY and CDR2 is SMNVEV in the germline V gene (reference sequence). Trimming at V came to 5 bases and at J to 0 bases, leaving 1 base not matched to a gene. These data originate in a study of blood T cell repertoires in COVID-19. Study details: Researchers got acute and convalescent COVID-19 samples from the United States, Italy and Spain.

Repertoires were generated with immunoSEQ multiplex PCR, while TCRdb's copy carries only in-frame clones and drops some. This sample has more than 150,000 clones, with roughly 76% found just once. Sample: peripheral blood. This clonotype was obtained from a woman of 80 years or more with COVID-19, enrolled during active disease. The chain uses TRBV27 and TRBJ2-1; 10 nucleotides align to TRBD2. CDR3 loop: CASSASGSSYNEQFF. The CDR3 DNA reads as TGTGCCAGCAGTGCTAGCGGGAGCTCCTACAATGAGCAGTTCTTC.